This T cell receptor beta chain appears in the sequencing data of a study of blood T cells in healthy people across ages. Study observations and caveats: Naive CD4+ cells and diversity were both higher in long-lived donors than in aged donors. The study found TCR beta diversity correlated strongly with naive T cell percentage.

Notes on this clonotype: Its specificity is not known.

The authors ran a second PCR of about 7 to 11 cycles using a sample-barcoded 5' primer and a J-beta primer mix. A template-switch adaptor that had 12 random nucleotides put a tag on each cDNA molecule. A single record per CDR3 protein comes from TCRdb applying MiXCR to the 5' RACE reads. The sample gives 910,000 or so distinct CDR3 sequences, just over 50% of which show up once; about a fifth is in the top ten. Collection of about 9.4 milliliters of peripheral blood was performed for each donor. The V gene's germline CDR1 is MNHEY and CDR2 SVGEGT. CDR3 size: 15 residues. The chain couples TRBV6-2 or TRBV6-3 to TRBJ2-1; D is unresolved. The DNA end lines up better with TRBJ2-7; the J call may be wrong. The TCR originated in a woman in her sixties or seventies in good health. Sequenced input: blood. CDR3 in amino acids: CASSQSVEGPNEQYF. CDR3 bases: TGTGCCAGCAGTCAGTCGGTCGAAGGACCCAATGAGCAGTACTTC.